This TCR beta chain emerged from a study of T-cell memory formation after mild COVID-19. Study-wide context: In these data, TCR clusters were largely donor specific. The study's findings and limits: Pre-infection memory already had some responding clones, implying cross-reactive memory joined. While clones contracting from day 15 to 85 were balanced between CD4 and CD8, later expanders leaned CD4+.

Germline values: CDR1 SEHNR, CDR2 FQNEAQ (reference sequence). The CDR3 loop spans 16 amino acids. Trimming removed 5 bases from V and 5 bases from J, with 19 bases in between. 5'RACE primed at constant segments yielded TCR alpha and TCR beta cDNA libraries bearing sample barcodes and UMIs. TCRdb analysed the 5' RACE reads with MiXCR anew, one entry per CDR3 protein. The table lists about 210,000 distinct CDR3 sequences, around 25% of them singletons. The table lists this clonotype with a few counts. The antigen is unknown. The chain carries TRBV7-9 and TRBJ2-1; D perhaps matches TRBD2 (5 bases). This receptor was obtained from an adult woman who had mild COVID-19 (a few samples of this study predate the infection). Cell type and time point are not known. The sample consisted of PBMCs or a T cell subset sorted from them (not recorded which). CDR3 bases: TGTGCCAGCAGCCTAGGAAGCGCTAGCAGTAACAATGAGCAGTTCTTC. Its translation is CASSLGSASSNNEQFF.